This T cell receptor (beta chain) comes out of a study of T cell changes during pregnancy in multiple sclerosis. The junction had 8 bases not matched to a gene; V was cut back by 0 bases and J by 6 bases. This CDR3 spans 16 amino acids. Germline V gene lookup returns CDR1 SGHDT and CDR2 YYEEEE. Profiling relied on immunoSEQ multiplex PCR, and the TCRdb table lists in-frame clones only, not all of them. Of about 62,000 clones in the sample, about 90% were seen once. This specimen consisted of peripheral blood, obtained in the second trimester of pregnancy. The chain links TRBV5-6 to TRBJ1-4, with 7 bases matching TRBD1. The TCR sequence derives from a female donor in good health, enrolled as a control in a pregnancy study. The CDR3 protein is CASSLGFRGTDEKLFF. The CDR3 coding sequence is TGTGCCAGCAGCTTGGGCTTCAGGGGGACCGATGAAAAACTGTTTTTT.